The sequence of this TCR beta chain was determined in a study of patients and donors after allogeneic stem cell transplantation. The CDR3 has 15 amino acids. Trimming cost V 1 base and J 4 bases, with 11 bases left between them. Looked up from germline, CDR1 is SGHTA and CDR2 is FQGNSA. TCRdb independently ran MiXCR on the RT-PCR reads; one entry per CDR3 protein. The sample lists some 30,000 distinct CDR3 sequences; roughly a third were seen once. The source is a human donor who was either an allogeneic HSCT recipient or a stem cell or donor lymphocyte infusion donor (not recorded which). It is not recorded whose cells these are; they may come from a transplant donor. Sequencing was done on a sample of blood, either unsorted or a sorted T cell fraction (not recorded which). This chain connects TRBV7-2 to TRBJ1-5, with D uncertain. Here the CDR3 DNA reads TGTGCCAGCAGCTTAGGGTTGGGCCCGAATCAGCCCCAGCATTTT. Translation: CASSLGLGPNQPQHF.